This TCR beta chain was found in a study of T-cell reconstitution after alpha-beta-depleted transplantation in children. Overall study findings and caveats: Once a year had passed after transplant, T-cell counts and diversity came mostly from newly produced T cells. Recipient T cells and thymic progenitors that survived gave rise to the high TCRbeta diversity observed at day 60 in some patients.

The CDR3 runs to 16 residues. The V segment lost 4 bases and the J segment 5 bases; nucleotides outside the gene matches: 8. The V gene's germline CDR1 is SGHVS and CDR2 FQNEAQ. TCRbeta library construction was performed incorporating unique molecular identifiers. TCRdb recomputed calls from the PCR reads with MiXCR, one row per CDR3 protein. The sample contains 580,000 or so distinct CDR3 sequences, around 23% of which appear only once. This clonotype has just a few counts. What it binds is not known. This chain uses TRBV7-8 with TRBJ1-5; 10 nucleotides agree with TRBD1. Here the sequenced sample was PBMCs, mostly from graft donor cells, taken 360 days after TCRalphabeta/CD19-depleted stem cell transplant. This TCR was sampled from a boy younger than two who had a stem cell transplant for acute myeloid leukemia, so the T cells may come from the graft donor. The CDR3 DNA reads TGTGCCAGCAGCTCGCCGGGACAGGGGACAGATCAGCCCCAGCATTTT. It encodes CASSSPGQGTDQPQHF.